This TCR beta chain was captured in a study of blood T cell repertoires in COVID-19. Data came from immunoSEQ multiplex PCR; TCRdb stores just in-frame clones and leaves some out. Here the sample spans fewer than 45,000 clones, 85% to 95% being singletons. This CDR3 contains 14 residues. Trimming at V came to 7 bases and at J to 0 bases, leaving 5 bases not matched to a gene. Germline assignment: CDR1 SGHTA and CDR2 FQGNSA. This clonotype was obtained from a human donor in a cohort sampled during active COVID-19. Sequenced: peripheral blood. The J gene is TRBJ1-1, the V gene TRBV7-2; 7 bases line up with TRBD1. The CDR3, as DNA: TGTGCCAGCATGGAACAGGGGATGAACACTGAAGCTTTCTTT. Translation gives CASMEQGMNTEAFF.